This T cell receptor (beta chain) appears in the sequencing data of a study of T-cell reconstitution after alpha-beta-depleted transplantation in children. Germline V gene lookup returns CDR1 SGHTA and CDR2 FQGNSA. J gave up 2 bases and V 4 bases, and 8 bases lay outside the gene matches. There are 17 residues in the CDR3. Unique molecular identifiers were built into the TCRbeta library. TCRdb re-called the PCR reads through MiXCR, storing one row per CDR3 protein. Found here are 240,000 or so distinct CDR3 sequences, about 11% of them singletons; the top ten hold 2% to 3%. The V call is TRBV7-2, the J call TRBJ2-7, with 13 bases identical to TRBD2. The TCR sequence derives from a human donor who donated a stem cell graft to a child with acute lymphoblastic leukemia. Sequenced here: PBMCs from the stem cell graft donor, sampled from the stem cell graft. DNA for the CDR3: TGTGCCAGCAGCTCCTCCGGGACTAGCGGGGCCGCCTACGAGCAGTACTTC. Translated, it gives CASSSSGTSGAAYEQYF.